A selection of T cell receptor beta chains follows, all from one sample in a study of identical twins' blood T cells. TCRdb used MiXCR to reprocess the 5' RACE reads, holding one entry per CDR3 protein. The sample shows 400,000 or so distinct CDR3 sequences, roughly 28% of them seen only once. Sequences were obtained from PBMCs. All receptors derive from a woman aged 18-49 years in good health. Each CDR3 is given with its conserved first and last residue. The D gene is left open where the match is weak. For some rows the clone size is stated as once, few or many, or as a class when expanded; others skip it.

>TRBJ1-4|TRBD1|NA|TRBV29-1
CSGGQGSGKLFF
TGCAGCGGGGGACAGGGGAGCGGAAAACTGTTTTTT
>TRBJ2-7|NA|NA|TRBV2
CASSVAGNYEQYF
TGTGCCAGCAGTGTGGCAGGGAACTACGAGCAGTACTTC
>TRBJ2-2|TRBD1|few|TRBV7-9
CASSSTGGAHTGELFF
TGTGCCAGCAGCAGTACAGGGGGCGCGCACACCGGGGAGCTGTTTTTT
>TRBJ2-3|TRBD1|NA|TRBV6-2/TRBV6-3
CASRNAGTAPDTQYF
TGTGCCAGCAGGAACGCCGGGACAGCGCCAGATACGCAGTATTTT
>TRBJ2-2|NA|few|TRBV20-1
CSARDLRGTGELFF
TGCAGTGCTAGAGATCTTCGGGGGACCGGGGAGCTGTTTTTT
>TRBJ2-3|NA|NA|TRBV19
CASTSGKLLFTDTQYF
TGTGCCAGTACCTCAGGGAAACTTCTGTTCACAGATACGCAGTATTTT
>TRBJ1-1|NA|NA|TRBV18
CAGSPASGSNTEAFF
TGTGCCGGCTCACCAGCTTCCGGGTCCAACACTGAAGCTTTCTTT
>TRBJ1-1|NA|NA|TRBV11-2
CASRGLWRGSQTEAFF
TGTGCCAGCAGGGGACTCTGGAGGGGATCTCAAACTGAAGCTTTCTTT
>TRBJ2-7|TRBD2|many|TRBV20-1
CSARLRTSGRLYEQYF
TGCAGTGCTCGCCTCAGGACTAGCGGGAGACTTTACGAGCAGTACTTC
>TRBJ2-1|NA|few|TRBV19
CAISTGTTLSNEQFF
TGTGCCATTAGTACCGGGACGACGTTATCCAATGAGCAGTTCTTC
>TRBJ1-3|NA|many|TRBV11-3
CASSFSYFGYSSSGNTIYF
TGTGCCAGCAGCTTTTCGTATTTCGGATACTCCTCCTCTGGAAACACCATATATTTT
>TRBJ2-7|TRBD2|few|TRBV19
CASSIGLAANYEQYF
TGTGCCAGTAGTATAGGACTAGCGGCAAACTACGAGCAGTACTTC
>TRBJ1-2|NA|few|TRBV3-1
CASSQASSSYGYTF
TGTGCCAGCAGCCAAGCCTCGTCTAGCTATGGCTACACCTTC
>TRBJ2-1|TRBD2|few|TRBV20-1
CSASGTSRANEQFF
TGCAGTGCTAGCGGGACTAGTCGCGCCAATGAGCAGTTCTTC
>TRBJ1-1|NA|many|TRBV29-1
CSASTDLEAFF
TGCAGCGCCTCGACCGACCTTGAAGCTTTCTTT
>TRBJ2-7|NA|NA|TRBV6-2/TRBV6-3
CASSYDAYEQYF
TGTGCCAGCAGTTACGACGCCTACGAGCAGTACTTC
>TRBJ2-2|NA|many|TRBV20-1
CSAPPQSGGELFF
TGCAGTGCTCCCCCTCAGTCGGGCGGGGAGCTGTTTTTT
>TRBJ1-6|TRBD1|NA|TRBV18
CASSRTTGGDYSPLHF
TGTGCCAGCTCTCGCACTACAGGGGGTGATTATTCACCCCTCCACTTT
>TRBJ2-7|TRBD2|NA|TRBV19
CASRLAGDREQYF
TGTGCCAGTAGACTAGCGGGAGATCGGGAGCAGTACTTC
>TRBJ2-7|NA|few|TRBV15
CATSRDLNSYEQYF
TGTGCCACCAGCAGAGATCTGAACTCCTACGAGCAGTACTTC
>TRBJ1-1|NA|few|TRBV7-8
CASSSDSRVSNTEAFF
TGTGCCAGCAGCTCAGATTCAAGGGTGTCAAACACTGAAGCTTTCTTT
>TRBJ2-7|NA|NA|TRBV30
CAWLRPAGHYEQYF
TGTGCCTGGTTGAGGCCCGCGGGGCACTACGAGCAGTACTTC